A selection of T cell receptor beta chains follows, all from one sample in a study of OX40 agonist ivuxolimab in advanced cancers. Profiled with immunoSEQ multiplex PCR; TCRdb holds only in-frame clones, not every one. The sample lists around 92,000 clones, more than 75% occurring once. The specimen was CD4+ or CD8+ T cells sorted from blood, collected in a trial of the OX40 agonist ivuxolimab. The source of these receptors is an adult with an advanced solid tumor such as melanoma, head and neck, liver or kidney cancer. CDR3s include the opening cysteine and the closing phenylalanine or tryptophan. A D gene is named only where the DNA matches it firmly. The size entry is marked missing in some rows and otherwise reads once, few, many or a size class.

D gene	V gene	J gene	clone size	CDR3 length	CDR3 DNA	CDR3 protein
-	TRBV14	TRBJ1-5	once	16	TGTGCCAGCAGCCAAGACACGGAAGATAGCAATCAGCCCCAGCATTTT	CASSQDTEDSNQPQHF
-	TRBV7-9	TRBJ2-1	-	15	TGTGCCAGCAGCCTTACCACCTTCTCCTACAATGAGCAGTTCTTC	CASSLTTFSYNEQFF
TRBD2	TRBV11-3	TRBJ2-2	few	18	TGTGCCAGCAGCCCCGGGACTAGCGGGGGGCCTTGGACCGGGGAGCTGTTTTTT	CASSPGTSGGPWTGELFF
TRBD1	TRBV29-1	TRBJ1-1	-	15	TGCAGCGTTGACAGGGGCCAGGGGGTAGGAACTGAAGCTTTCTTT	CSVDRGQGVGTEAFF
-	TRBV5-1	TRBJ1-4	few	14	TGCGCCAGCAGCTCTCGACAGAGAAGTGAAAAACTGTTTTTT	CASSSRQRSEKLFF
TRBD1	TRBV7-2	TRBJ1-2	-	18	TGTGCCAGCAGCTTAGCGGGCACCGGGACAGGGGGTTTTTCTGGCTACACCTTC	CASSLAGTGTGGFSGYTF
TRBD1	TRBV11-2	TRBJ2-5	-	13	TGTGCCAGCAGCTCGACAGGGCAAGAGACCCAGTACTTC	CASSSTGQETQYF
TRBD1	TRBV7-9	TRBJ2-3	-	18	TGTGCCAGCAGCTTCCAGGGGGCCTTCATGGGGAGCACAGATACGCAGTATTTT	CASSFQGAFMGSTDTQYF
TRBD2	TRBV5-6	TRBJ2-5	-	15	TGTGCCAGCAGCACTAGCGGGGGCACCCAAGAGACCCAGTACTTC	CASSTSGGTQETQYF
TRBD1	TRBV5-1	TRBJ1-4	once	18	TGCGCCAGCAGCCGACGCTCGACAGGGCCTGCAACTAATGAAAAACTGTTTTTT	CASSRRSTGPATNEKLFF
-	TRBV5-6	TRBJ2-3	-	16	TGTGCCAGCAGCTTGGTGGGCTTCGGGGCCACAGATACGCAGTATTTT	CASSLVGFGATDTQYF
TRBD1	TRBV7-2	TRBJ1-1	-	13	TGTGCCAGCAGCTTACGGCAGGGGGCTGTAGCTTTCTTT	CASSLRQGAVAFF
-	TRBV4-1	TRBJ1-6	-	15	TGCGCCAGCAGCCAAGATCGACTCAATAATTCACCCCTCCACTTT	CASSQDRLNNSPLHF
-	TRBV28	TRBJ1-4	-	12	TGTGCCAGCAGCCTAAAGAATGAAAAACTGTTTTTT	CASSLKNEKLFF
-	TRBV7-9	TRBJ2-1	-	16	TGTGCCAGCAGCTTGGGCGGGTCAGTTCGATACAATGAGCAGTTCTTC	CASSLGGSVRYNEQFF
-	TRBV4-3	TRBJ1-1	-	13	TGCGCCAGCGCGGACGCCATGGCAGGTAAAGCTTTCTTT	CASADAMAGKAFF
TRBD1	TRBV7-9	TRBJ1-6	-	15	TGTGCCAGCAGCTTAATCCAGGGGGAGGTTTCACCCCTCCACTTT	CASSLIQGEVSPLHF
-	TRBV5-4	TRBJ2-3	-	16	TGTGCCAGCAGCTTGTCCCGATCAGGAGGGGCAGATACGCAGTATTTT	CASSLSRSGGADTQYF
TRBD1	TRBV30	TRBJ1-5	-	14	TGTGCCTGGAGTACGACAGGGTCGATTGAGCCCCAGCATTTT	CAWSTTGSIEPQHF
-	TRBV19	TRBJ1-5	-	15	TGTGCCAGCCCGTACCGGACAGTTTACAATCAGCCCCAGCATTTT	CASPYRTVYNQPQHF
-	TRBV9	TRBJ1-4	once	15	TGTGCCAGCAGCGTAGCTGGGGGAATTAATGAAAAACTGTTTTTT	CASSVAGGINEKLFF
TRBD1	TRBV7-2	TRBJ1-1	-	15	TGTGCCAGCAGCTTATTTTACAGGGGAGGGACTGAAGCTTTCTTT	CASSLFYRGGTEAFF
TRBD1	TRBV18	TRBJ1-5	-	21	TGTGCCAGCTCACCCCGCCCCCCGGGACAGTTATTTGGGGATAGCAATCAGCCCCAGCATTTT	CASSPRPPGQLFGDSNQPQHF
-	TRBV27	TRBJ1-6	-	17	TGTGCCAGCAGTTTTGGACAGTTGAGCTCCTATAATTCACCCCTCCACTTT	CASSFGQLSSYNSPLHF
-	TRBV30	TRBJ1-3	-	14	TGTGCCTTATCAAACAGTGATTGGGGAAACACCATATATTTT	CALSNSDWGNTIYF
TRBD1	TRBV9	TRBJ2-7	-	14	TGTGCCAGCAGCGTAGGAGACAGGGCCTACGAGCAGTACTTC	CASSVGDRAYEQYF
-	TRBV7-2	TRBJ2-6	-	15	TGTGCCAGCAGCTTAGGGGGGGCTGGGGCCAACGTCCTGACTTTC	CASSLGGAGANVLTF